The rows below give T cell receptor beta chains drawn from one sample of a study of neurological immune-mediated disorders. TCRdb passed the 5' RACE reads through MiXCR, listing each CDR3 protein once. The sample lists around 64,000 distinct CDR3 sequences, over 9.5% occurring once. The sequenced material came from PBMCs. These receptors originate from a woman in her sixties or seventies with HTLV-1-associated myelopathy (HAM/TSP). Both conserved end residues are part of each CDR3. A D gene is named only where the DNA matches it firmly. A clone size is listed for some rows: how often the clone was seen (once, few, many), or a class if it is expanded.

d_call: TRBD1; j_call: TRBJ1-2; clone_size: many; v_call: TRBV6-5; cdr3_nt: TGTGCCAGCACTAAAGGCGGGACAGGAGCTAACTATGGCTACACCTTC; cdr3_aa: CASTKGGTGANYGYTF
d_call: TRBD2; j_call: TRBJ2-1; clone_size: many; v_call: TRBV7-2; cdr3_nt: TGTGCCAGCAGCCCTAGAGCTCCGGGACTAGCGGGAGACAGGAATGAGCAGTTCTTC; cdr3_aa: CASSPRAPGLAGDRNEQFF
d_call: -; j_call: TRBJ1-2; clone_size: many; v_call: TRBV4-1; cdr3_nt: TGCGCCAGCAGCCAAGGACTCGCCAGGGCTAACTATGGCTACACCTTC; cdr3_aa: CASSQGLARANYGYTF
d_call: -; j_call: TRBJ2-5; clone_size: many; v_call: TRBV3-1; cdr3_nt: TGTGCCAGCAGTACAACCCAGAATTCGGCCCAGTACTTC; cdr3_aa: CASSTTQNSAQYF
d_call: TRBD2; j_call: TRBJ2-2; clone_size: few; v_call: TRBV6-2/TRBV6-3; cdr3_nt: TGTGCCAGCAGTAACTTCCTAGCGGGAGGGAACACCGGGGAGCTGTTTTTT; cdr3_aa: CASSNFLAGGNTGELFF
d_call: -; j_call: TRBJ1-1; clone_size: few; v_call: TRBV19; cdr3_nt: TGTGCCAGTAGTAAGGGATGGATTACGAACACTGAAGCTTTCTTT; cdr3_aa: CASSKGWITNTEAFF
d_call: TRBD2; j_call: TRBJ2-3; clone_size: many; v_call: TRBV5-1; cdr3_nt: TGCGCCAGCAATCCAGCGGGAGGCACAGATACGCAGTATTTT; cdr3_aa: CASNPAGGTDTQYF
d_call: -; j_call: TRBJ2-7; clone_size: many; v_call: TRBV5-5; cdr3_nt: TGTGCCAGCAGCGTGTCCGCGGGGGAGCAGTACTTC; cdr3_aa: CASSVSAGEQYF
d_call: -; j_call: TRBJ2-5; clone_size: many; v_call: TRBV27; cdr3_nt: TGTGCCAGCAGAGGGCAAGAGACCCAGTACTTC; cdr3_aa: CASRGQETQYF
d_call: TRBD1; j_call: TRBJ1-1; clone_size: many; v_call: TRBV2; cdr3_nt: TGTGCCAGCAGTGAAGAAAGGACAGGTTTGAACACTGAAGCTTTCTTT; cdr3_aa: CASSEERTGLNTEAFF
d_call: -; j_call: TRBJ2-2; clone_size: many; v_call: TRBV6-5; cdr3_nt: TGTGCCAGCACCTCAGGGGGGGAGCTGTTTTTT; cdr3_aa: CASTSGGELFF
d_call: TRBD2; j_call: TRBJ2-3; clone_size: -; v_call: TRBV5-1; cdr3_nt: TGCGCCAGCAGCTTGGCCGGGACTAGGAACACAGATACGCAGTATTTT; cdr3_aa: CASSLAGTRNTDTQYF
d_call: TRBD1; j_call: TRBJ2-3; clone_size: few; v_call: TRBV20-1; cdr3_nt: TGCAGTGCTCTTTCGACAGGGGTGGTGGATACGCAGTATTTT; cdr3_aa: CSALSTGVVDTQYF
d_call: -; j_call: TRBJ2-1; clone_size: many; v_call: TRBV5-1; cdr3_nt: TGCGCCAGCACCCTCTGGGGGAGTGGTTCCAATGAGCAGTTCTTC; cdr3_aa: CASTLWGSGSNEQFF
d_call: TRBD2; j_call: TRBJ2-1; clone_size: many; v_call: TRBV6-2/TRBV6-3; cdr3_nt: TGTGCCAGCAGTTACCGGGGGCTAGCGGGGAACAATGAGCAGTTCTTC; cdr3_aa: CASSYRGLAGNNEQFF
d_call: -; j_call: TRBJ1-5; clone_size: many; v_call: TRBV7-2; cdr3_nt: TGTGCCAGCAGCTTAGGACGGAACAATCAGCCCCAGCATTTT; cdr3_aa: CASSLGRNNQPQHF
d_call: -; j_call: TRBJ2-1; clone_size: many; v_call: TRBV10-3; cdr3_nt: TGTGCCATCAGTCGGGCAGGGTCCTACAATGAGCAGTTCTTC; cdr3_aa: CAISRAGSYNEQFF
d_call: -; j_call: TRBJ2-7; clone_size: many; v_call: TRBV4-1; cdr3_nt: TGCGCCAGCAGCCAAGAAATGGGAGGCGAGCAGTACTTC; cdr3_aa: CASSQEMGGEQYF
d_call: -; j_call: TRBJ2-5; clone_size: many; v_call: TRBV5-5; cdr3_nt: TGTGCCAGCAGCCCCCCGGAGGTTGAGACCCAGTACTTC; cdr3_aa: CASSPPEVETQYF
d_call: -; j_call: TRBJ2-6; clone_size: -; v_call: TRBV20-1; cdr3_nt: TGCAGTGCTAGGGCCCCAATCCACTCTGGGGCCAACGTCCTGACTTTC; cdr3_aa: CSARAPIHSGANVLTF
d_call: -; j_call: TRBJ1-5; clone_size: many; v_call: TRBV28; cdr3_nt: TGTGCCAGCAGTTTCGCTGGGGGCCGCAATCAGCCCCAGCATTTT; cdr3_aa: CASSFAGGRNQPQHF
d_call: TRBD1; j_call: TRBJ1-2; clone_size: many; v_call: TRBV5-1; cdr3_nt: TGCGCCAGCAGCTCCGGGACAGATAACTATGGCTACACCTTC; cdr3_aa: CASSSGTDNYGYTF
d_call: TRBD2; j_call: TRBJ2-1; clone_size: -; v_call: TRBV29-1; cdr3_nt: TGCAGCGTTGAGGGTCGGTCCGGGACTAGCAGGAGTAAGATCTTC; cdr3_aa: CSVEGRSGTSRSKIF
d_call: -; j_call: TRBJ1-3; clone_size: -; v_call: TRBV30; cdr3_nt: TGTGCCTGGAGCGTTGGAATCTCTGGAAACACCATATATTTT; cdr3_aa: CAWSVGISGNTIYF
d_call: -; j_call: TRBJ2-7; clone_size: many; v_call: TRBV20-1; cdr3_nt: TGCAGTGCTAGAAGGGGGGCGGGCGCCTACGAGCAGTACTTC; cdr3_aa: CSARRGAGAYEQYF
d_call: TRBD2; j_call: TRBJ2-7; clone_size: -; v_call: TRBV6-6; cdr3_nt: TGTGCCAGCAGTTACTCGTTGATTTCTGGAGAGCGGGGGCGGAACGAGCAGTACTTC; cdr3_aa: CASSYSLISGERGRNEQYF
d_call: -; j_call: TRBJ1-2; clone_size: many; v_call: TRBV20-1; cdr3_nt: TGCAGTGCTAGTACAGGAAACTATGGCTACACCTTC; cdr3_aa: CSASTGNYGYTF
d_call: -; j_call: TRBJ2-3; clone_size: many; v_call: TRBV18; cdr3_nt: TGTGCCAGCTCACCACTAGGGATCACAGATACGCAGTATTTT; cdr3_aa: CASSPLGITDTQYF
d_call: TRBD2; j_call: TRBJ2-7; clone_size: many; v_call: TRBV5-1; cdr3_nt: TGCGCCAGCAGCTCGGGACTAGCCCCCTACGAGCAGTACTTC; cdr3_aa: CASSSGLAPYEQYF
d_call: -; j_call: TRBJ2-5; clone_size: many; v_call: TRBV6-1; cdr3_nt: TGTGCCAGCAGAGAGACAGCTATACAGACCCAGTACTTC; cdr3_aa: CASRETAIQTQYF
d_call: TRBD2; j_call: TRBJ2-3; clone_size: many; v_call: TRBV5-5; cdr3_nt: TGTGCCAGCAGCGTAATAGCGGGAGTCTCGGATACGCAGTATTTT; cdr3_aa: CASSVIAGVSDTQYF
d_call: -; j_call: TRBJ1-1; clone_size: many; v_call: TRBV5-1; cdr3_nt: TGCGCCAGCAGCTTTTTGGCCATGAACACTGAAGCTTTCTTT; cdr3_aa: CASSFLAMNTEAFF
d_call: TRBD1; j_call: TRBJ1-2; clone_size: many; v_call: TRBV29-1; cdr3_nt: TGCAGCGTAAGGGGACAGAATAACTATGGCTACACCTTC; cdr3_aa: CSVRGQNNYGYTF
d_call: -; j_call: TRBJ1-1; clone_size: many; v_call: TRBV11-2; cdr3_nt: TGTGCCAGCAGCTTAGTGAGGGTGAACACTGAAGCTTTCTTT; cdr3_aa: CASSLVRVNTEAFF
d_call: -; j_call: TRBJ1-1; clone_size: -; v_call: TRBV20-1; cdr3_nt: TGCAGTGATCCCGGGACCGGGGATGCTGAAGCTTTCTTT; cdr3_aa: CSDPGTGDAEAFF
d_call: -; j_call: TRBJ2-2; clone_size: many; v_call: TRBV7-2; cdr3_nt: TGTGCCAGCGGGATTGGCACCGGGGAGCTGTTTTTT; cdr3_aa: CASGIGTGELFF
d_call: -; j_call: TRBJ1-5; clone_size: many; v_call: TRBV2; cdr3_nt: TGTGCCAGCAGTGAAGGGGGTAGCAATCAGCCCCAGCATTTT; cdr3_aa: CASSEGGSNQPQHF
d_call: TRBD1; j_call: TRBJ2-7; clone_size: medium-sized; v_call: TRBV28; cdr3_nt: TGTGCCAGCAGGAAGACAGGGGGTTCCTACGAGCAGTACTTC; cdr3_aa: CASRKTGGSYEQYF
d_call: -; j_call: TRBJ2-3; clone_size: many; v_call: TRBV20-1; cdr3_nt: TGCAGTGCTAGACGGCCGGGACACGGAATCACAGATACGCAGTATTTT; cdr3_aa: CSARRPGHGITDTQYF
d_call: TRBD1; j_call: TRBJ1-2; clone_size: many; v_call: TRBV7-9; cdr3_nt: TGTGCCAGCAGCAGGACAGGGGGGGACTATGGCTACACCTTC; cdr3_aa: CASSRTGGDYGYTF
d_call: TRBD2; j_call: TRBJ2-1; clone_size: many; v_call: TRBV5-1; cdr3_nt: TGCGCCAGCAGCTGGGGGACTAGCGGGAGAGGCTATGAGCAGTTCTTC; cdr3_aa: CASSWGTSGRGYEQFF
d_call: -; j_call: TRBJ1-1; clone_size: many; v_call: TRBV20-1; cdr3_nt: TGCAGTGCCTCCGTGGGGCAAGGCACTGAAGCTTTCTTT; cdr3_aa: CSASVGQGTEAFF
d_call: -; j_call: TRBJ1-3; clone_size: many; v_call: TRBV5-6; cdr3_nt: TGTGCCAGCAGTCAGAAGAACTCTACTCATTGGCGTCTTAATACAAGAAACACCATATATTTT; cdr3_aa: CASSQKNSTHWRLNTRNTIYF
d_call: TRBD2; j_call: TRBJ2-7; clone_size: many; v_call: TRBV4-1; cdr3_nt: TGCGCCAGCAGCCAAGTTATTAGCGGGATAATGCCCTACGAGCAGTACTTC; cdr3_aa: CASSQVISGIMPYEQYF
d_call: TRBD1; j_call: TRBJ2-5; clone_size: many; v_call: TRBV3-1; cdr3_nt: TGTGCCAGCAGCCCAGGACAGGGTAGGGAGACCCAGTACTTC; cdr3_aa: CASSPGQGRETQYF
d_call: TRBD2; j_call: TRBJ2-7; clone_size: many; v_call: TRBV4-1; cdr3_nt: TGCGCCAGCAGCCAAGATGAAGGGACTAGCCCTTTCCGATACGAGCAGTACTTC; cdr3_aa: CASSQDEGTSPFRYEQYF
d_call: -; j_call: TRBJ1-6; clone_size: many; v_call: TRBV7-9; cdr3_nt: TGTGCCAGCAGCTTGTCGGATAATTCACCCCTCCACTTT; cdr3_aa: CASSLSDNSPLHF
d_call: -; j_call: TRBJ2-6; clone_size: many; v_call: TRBV24-1; cdr3_nt: TGTGCCACCAGTGAAGGTGCTCACTCTGGGGCCAACGTCCTGACTTTC; cdr3_aa: CATSEGAHSGANVLTF
d_call: -; j_call: TRBJ2-7; clone_size: many; v_call: TRBV14; cdr3_nt: TGTGCCAGCAGCCAAGATATAGGAGAGGGGCCACTATACGAGCAGTACTTC; cdr3_aa: CASSQDIGEGPLYEQYF
d_call: TRBD2; j_call: TRBJ2-3; clone_size: many; v_call: TRBV6-1; cdr3_nt: TGTGCCAGCAGCGACAGAGGGACTAGCGGGAGTTTAGATACGCAGTATTTT; cdr3_aa: CASSDRGTSGSLDTQYF
d_call: TRBD1; j_call: TRBJ1-1; clone_size: many; v_call: TRBV5-1; cdr3_nt: TGCGCCAGCAGCTCGCTAGGGGACAGAGCAGGACCCGAAGCTTTCTTT; cdr3_aa: CASSSLGDRAGPEAFF